This is a list of T cell receptor beta chains from one sample in a study of blood T cells in healthy people across ages. One entry per CDR3 protein, called by TCRdb with MiXCR from the 5' RACE reads. The table lists about a million distinct CDR3 sequences, around two fifths of them singletons. Material: blood. All receptors come from a man younger than 35 in good health. The CDR3 runs from the conserved cysteine through the conserved F or W. A D gene is named only where the DNA matches it firmly. A clone size is listed for some rows: how often the clone was seen (once, few, many), or a class if it is expanded.

d_gene: NA; v_gene: TRBV20-1; j_gene: TRBJ2-5; abundance: NA; CDR3aa: CSASSERGSQETQYF; CDR3nt: TGCAGTGCTAGCTCAGAACGGGGTTCACAAGAGACCCAGTACTTC
d_gene: NA; v_gene: TRBV4-1; j_gene: TRBJ2-3; abundance: NA; CDR3aa: CASSLDQGNKDTQYF; CDR3nt: TGCGCCAGCAGCTTGGATCAGGGTAATAAGGATACGCAGTATTTT
d_gene: TRBD2; v_gene: TRBV7-6; j_gene: TRBJ2-1; abundance: NA; CDR3aa: CASSPFSGRYNEQFF; CDR3nt: TGTGCCAGCAGCCCTTTTAGCGGGAGATACAATGAGCAGTTCTTC
d_gene: NA; v_gene: TRBV10-3; j_gene: TRBJ2-2; abundance: NA; CDR3aa: CAISESFSGPVSNTGELFF; CDR3nt: TGTGCCATCAGTGAGTCGTTTTCCGGACCCGTCTCGAACACCGGGGAGCTGTTTTTT
d_gene: TRBD2; v_gene: TRBV10-3; j_gene: TRBJ2-3; abundance: NA; CDR3aa: CAISESTSGGPRTDTQYF; CDR3nt: TGTGCCATCAGTGAGTCGACTAGCGGGGGTCCGCGCACAGATACGCAGTATTTT
d_gene: NA; v_gene: TRBV5-1; j_gene: TRBJ2-1; abundance: many; CDR3aa: CASSLEGDSYNEQFF; CDR3nt: TGCGCCAGCAGCTTGGAGGGAGATTCCTACAATGAGCAGTTCTTC
d_gene: NA; v_gene: TRBV12-3/TRBV12-4; j_gene: TRBJ2-3; abundance: few; CDR3aa: CASSFREQSTDTQYF; CDR3nt: TGTGCCAGCAGTTTTAGGGAACAAAGCACAGATACGCAGTATTTT
d_gene: TRBD2; v_gene: TRBV20-1; j_gene: TRBJ2-3; abundance: NA; CDR3aa: CSADRTSGGADTQYF; CDR3nt: TGCAGTGCCGACCGGACTAGCGGGGGGGCAGATACGCAGTATTTT
d_gene: NA; v_gene: TRBV20-1; j_gene: TRBJ1-2; abundance: few; CDR3aa: CSARSDSYGYTF; CDR3nt: TGCAGTGCCAGGTCGGACAGCTATGGCTACACCTTC
d_gene: TRBD1; v_gene: TRBV20-1; j_gene: TRBJ1-1; abundance: NA; CDR3aa: CSARDLGRGPDTEAFF; CDR3nt: TGCAGTGCTAGAGATCTCGGGAGGGGGCCAGACACTGAAGCTTTCTTT